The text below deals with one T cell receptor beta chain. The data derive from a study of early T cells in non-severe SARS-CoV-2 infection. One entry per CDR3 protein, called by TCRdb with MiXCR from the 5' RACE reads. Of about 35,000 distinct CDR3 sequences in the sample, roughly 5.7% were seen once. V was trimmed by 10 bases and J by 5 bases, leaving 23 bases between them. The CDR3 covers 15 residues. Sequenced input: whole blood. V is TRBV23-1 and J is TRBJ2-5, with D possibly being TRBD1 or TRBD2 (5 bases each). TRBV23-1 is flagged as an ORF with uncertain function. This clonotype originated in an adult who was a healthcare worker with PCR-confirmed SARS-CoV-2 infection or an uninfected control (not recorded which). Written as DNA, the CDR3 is TGCGCCACCTGCCCCTTGCAGGGCGAGCGGGAGACCCAGTACTTC. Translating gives CATCPLQGERETQYF.